This T cell receptor beta chain stems from a study of CD8+ T cells in alopecia areata. RNA, once extracted, was reverse transcribed into cDNA for use as the sequencing template. Profiling relied on immunoSEQ multiplex PCR, and the TCRdb table lists in-frame clones only, not all of them. Among some 200,000 clones listed, over 40% were seen once. Treatment reported: oral pan-JAK inhibitor, 5-10 mg twice daily. The sorting of PBMCs gave CD4+ and CD8+ T cells. J lost 5 bases, V lost 3 bases, and 7 bases had no gene match. Germline CDR1 and CDR2: KGHSH and LQKENI. The CDR3 consists of 15 residues. This receptor was taken from a human donor with alopecia areata. J is TRBJ1-5 and V is TRBV18; the match to TRBD1 covers 7 bases. The sequenced sample was CD4+ T cells sorted from blood, obtained around week 36, from a patient treated with tofacitinib. CDR3 DNA sequence: TGTGCCAGCTCACCCCTCGGGACAGCAGATCAGCCCCAGCATTTT. This codes for CASSPLGTADQPQHF.